The 31 T cell receptor beta chains listed next were all sequenced from one sample in a study of identical twins. TCRdb recomputed calls from the 5' RACE reads with MiXCR, one row per CDR3 protein. The top ten clones hold roughly 1.6% of a sample with approximately 680,000 distinct CDR3 sequences, just over 7% of them seen once. The same data also went into a second study, on yellow fever vaccine responses in identical twins.

Sequenced: PBMCs. All receptors come from a young woman in good health.

This clonotype was counted only a few times. V usage is TRBV7-9 and J usage is TRBJ2-3; 13 bases line up with TRBD2. Germline values: CDR1 SEHNR, CDR2 FQNEAQ (reference sequence). V lost 3 bases to trimming and J lost 0 bases; unmatched junction nucleotides: 3. The CDR3 sequence is 17 residues long. The CDR3 sequence: CASSFGTSGKSTDTQYF. The CDR3 DNA reads TGTGCCAGCAGCTTTGGGACTAGCGGGAAAAGCACAGATACGCAGTATTTT.

This clonotype was picked up many times. CDR3 sequence (DNA): TGTGCCAGCAGCCCAGGGGGGCAAGCCAAAAACATTCAGTACTTC. Encoded protein: CASSPGGQAKNIQYF. V usage is TRBV28 and J usage is TRBJ2-4; possibly TRBD1 for D (7 bases). The germline gives CDR1 MDHEN, CDR2 SYDVKM. The CDR3 totals 15 residues. Trimming took off 6 bases at V and 0 bases at J, with 12 bases between the two ends.

This clonotype was counted a few times. The rearrangement uses TRBV9 and TRBJ2-3; TRBD2 matches 13 bases. Per the germline V gene, CDR1 is SGDLS and CDR2 is YYNGEE. J was trimmed by 3 bases and V by 3 bases; bases with no gene match: 1. The CDR3 runs 15 residues. CDR3: CASSGGLAGTDTQYF. CDR3 bases: TGTGCCAGCAGCGGGGGACTAGCGGGGACAGATACGCAGTATTTT.

This clonotype was found a few times. This chain links TRBV24-1 with TRBJ1-2; D not certain. Germline V gene lookup returns CDR1 KGHDR and CDR2 SFDVKD. The CDR3 extends over 12 amino acids. The V and J ends lost 7 bases and 4 bases respectively, with 9 bases between them. CDR3 nucleotide sequence: TGTGCCACCAGGGACGACATCTATGGCTACACCTTC. Its translation: CATRDDIYGYTF.

This clonotype has a handful of counts. The V gene is TRBV28, the J gene TRBJ2-7, with unresolved D. CDR1 MDHEN and CDR2 SYDVKM come from the germline V gene. The CDR3 contains 13 residues. V shed 6 bases and J shed 7 bases, with 16 bases lying between them. CDR3 coding DNA: TGTGCCAGCAGGGATTTTGAGACAAGAGAGCAGTACTTC. Protein product: CASRDFETREQYF.

In its sample, this clonotype was seen many times. The rearrangement links TRBV7-2 to TRBJ2-2, with D maybe TRBD2 (6 bases). Germline V gene lookup returns CDR1 SGHTA and CDR2 FQGNSA. CDR3 size: 16 residues. The V and J ends lost 4 bases and 5 bases respectively, with 17 bases between them. In DNA form, the CDR3 reads TGTGCCAGCAGCTCGGAGGGAGGACTCGCGACCGGGGAGCTGTTTTTT. Translated, it gives CASSSEGGLATGELFF.

The chain uses TRBV9 and TRBJ2-1; perhaps TRBD1 as D (6 bases). In germline, CDR1 is SGDLS, CDR2 YYNGEE. V lost 0 bases and J lost 6, with 16 bases in between. This CDR3 has 16 residues. The CDR3 DNA sequence: TGTGCCAGCAGCGTAGGGGCTGGTCTAGGGGGCAATGAGCAGTTCTTC. Translated, it gives CASSVGAGLGGNEQFF.

This clonotype was found many times. The chain couples TRBV5-1 to TRBJ2-5; 7 positions agree with TRBD1. The junction had 11 bases not matched to a gene; V was cut back by 5 bases and J by 4 bases. The CDR3 extends over 15 amino acids. Germline CDR1 is SGHRS and CDR2 is YFSETQ. CDR3 loop: CASSPFTGEGETQYF. Here the CDR3 DNA reads TGCGCCAGCAGTCCGTTCACAGGGGAAGGAGAGACCCAGTACTTC. Drawing the rest from reference TRBV5-1 and TRBJ2-5, the complete variable domain is KAGVTQTPRYLIKTRGQQVTLSCSPISGHRSVSWYQQTPGQGLQFLFEYFSETQRNKGNFPGRFSGRQFSNSRSEMNVSTLELGDSALYLCASSPFTGEGETQYFGPGTRLLVL.

A few counts support this clonotype. The V call is TRBV29-1, the J call TRBJ2-1; TRBD2 aligns across 9 bases. The V gene end was trimmed by 8 bases and the J gene end by 3 bases; junction bases not matched to a gene: 5. In germline, CDR1 is SQVTM, CDR2 ANQGSEA. The CDR3 length is 13 residues. CDR3 sequence: CSTLAGSYNEQFF. As DNA, the CDR3 is TGCAGCACCCTAGCGGGGAGCTACAATGAGCAGTTCTTC.

The V call is TRBV5-1, the J call TRBJ2-1; TRBD1 agrees at 7 bases. This CDR3 has 15 residues. The germline gives CDR1 SGHRS, CDR2 YFSETQ. V gave up 0 bases and J gave up 5 bases; unmatched junction bases: 5. As DNA, the CDR3 is TGCGCCAGCAGCTTGGGGGGGACAGAAAACAATGAGCAGTTCTTC. Its protein product is CASSLGGTENNEQFF.

This clonotype was seen a handful of times. V and J are TRBV24-1 and TRBJ1-5; 8 nucleotides align to TRBD1. This CDR3 region has 15 residues. The germline V gene has CDR1 KGHDR and CDR2 SFDVKD. V lost 4 bases, J lost 6 bases, and 7 bases stayed unmatched. The CDR3 region is CATSDSDRVFQPQHF. Here the CDR3 DNA reads TGTGCCACCAGTGACTCGGACAGGGTCTTTCAGCCCCAGCATTTT.

The chain combines TRBV18 with TRBJ2-7; a weak D match, TRBD2 (5 bases). The CDR3 sequence is 16 residues long. V was trimmed by 0 bases and J by 4 bases, leaving 16 bases between them. Germline loops: CDR1 KGHSH, CDR2 LQKENI. For the CDR3, the DNA is TGTGCCAGCTCACCACCGGGCACCGCGGGCGCTTACGAGCAGTACTTC. Translated, it gives CASSPPGTAGAYEQYF.

V is TRBV28 and J is TRBJ2-5; the D gene is possibly TRBD2 (5 bases). CDR3 length: 12 amino acids. From germline, CDR1 is MDHEN and CDR2 SYDVKM. V lost 9 bases and J 6 bases, leaving 14 bases between the germline ends. The CDR3 bases are TGTGCCAGACGCGGGCTCCGGAAGACCCAGTACTTC. Encoded protein: CARRGLRKTQYF.

This clonotype has only a few counts. This chain joins TRBV12-3 or TRBV12-4 and TRBJ1-6; TRBD1 agrees at 7 bases. The length of the CDR3 is 15 residues. V was pared by 1 base and J by 10 bases, with 7 bases of the junction left unmatched. CDR3 protein: CASSLGDRVESPLHF. DNA for the CDR3: TGTGCCAGCAGTTTAGGAGACAGGGTAGAATCACCCCTCCACTTT.

This clonotype was seen a few times. CDR3 bases: TGTGCCAGCAGCGTAGGACTAGCCGGTATTTACGAGCAGTACTTC. It translates to CASSVGLAGIYEQYF. The chain is built from TRBV9 and TRBJ2-7; 7 bases line up with TRBD2. V gave up 0 bases and J gave up 4 bases; unmatched junction bases: 7. This CDR3 contains 15 residues. CDR1 and CDR2 (germline): SGDLS, YYNGEE. Based on the CDR3 plus reference TRBV9 and TRBJ2-7, the full variable domain is DSGVTQTPKHLITATGQRVTLRCSPRSGDLSVYWYQQSLDQGLQFLIQYYNGEERAKGNILERFSAQQFPDLHSELNLSSLELGDSALYFCASSVGLAGIYEQYFGPGTRLTVT.

This clonotype was detected a few times. The V and J genes are TRBV5-1 and TRBJ2-7; TRBD2 might be the D (6 bases). The germline CDR1 and CDR2 sequences are SGHRS and YFSETQ. The CDR3 has 17 amino acids. With 2 bases removed from V and 3 bases from J, the gap between germline ends came to 21 bases. The CDR3, as DNA: TGCGCCAGCAGCTTAGTTCCCGATGGGGGAGGACTCTACGAGCAGTACTTC. As protein: CASSLVPDGGGLYEQYF.

This clonotype was seen at least ten times. This sequence joins TRBV5-1 and TRBJ2-3; 9 bases agree with TRBD2. Looked up from germline, CDR1 is SGHRS and CDR2 is YFSETQ. The CDR3 length is 16 residues. The V gene end was trimmed by 4 bases and the J gene end by 4 bases; junction bases not matched to a gene: 10. CDR3 loop: CASSLLTSGTPDTQYF. CDR3 DNA: TGCGCCAGCAGCCTGCTGACTAGCGGCACCCCAGATACGCAGTATTTT.

In its sample, this clonotype was seen many times. The gene calls are TRBV6-1 and TRBJ1-2; D remains ambiguous. V was pared by 6 bases and J by 1 base, with 15 bases between. The CDR3 contains 15 residues. CDR1 is MNHNS, CDR2 SASEGT, per germline. This chain's CDR3 is CASRRLEDVNYGYTF. CDR3 nucleotides: TGTGCCAGCAGGAGATTGGAAGACGTTAACTATGGCTACACCTTC.

This clonotype was recorded at least ten times. This rearrangement joins TRBV6-1 to TRBJ1-2; D might be TRBD1 (5 bases). The CDR3 has 13 residues. The V end was cut by 6 bases, the J end by 5 bases, with 13 bases between. CDR1 is MNHNS and CDR2 is SASEGT in the germline V gene. In DNA, the CDR3 is TGTGCCAGCAGCCGGGGACTCACATATGGCTACACCTTC. This encodes CASSRGLTYGYTF.

This clonotype has a count of ten or more. The chain is built from TRBV12-3 or TRBV12-4 and TRBJ1-1, with unresolved D. This CDR3 has 13 amino acids. V lost 2 bases, J lost 1 base, and 5 bases lay in between. Here the CDR3 DNA reads TGTGCCAGCAGTTTATGGGGGAACACTGAAGCTTTCTTT. Its protein product is CASSLWGNTEAFF.

The V gene is TRBV7-2, the J gene TRBJ2-2; 11 bases line up with TRBD2. The CDR3 spans 21 residues. The J segment lost 2 bases and the V segment lost 0 bases, leaving 14 bases of the junction unmatched. Germline loops: CDR1 SGHTA, CDR2 FQGNSA. CDR3 in amino acids: CASSLAVGGATSGTNTGELFF. The CDR3 DNA reads TGTGCCAGCAGCTTAGCTGTGGGGGGCGCGACTAGCGGGACAAACACCGGGGAGCTGTTTTTT.

This clonotype showed up many times. J is TRBJ2-5 and V is TRBV10-3; D call uncertain. Deletions cut 4 bases from V and 1 base from J, with 10 bases between. Germline CDR1 is ENHRY and CDR2 is SYGVKD. CDR3 length equals 14 residues. For the CDR3, the DNA is TGTGCCATCAGTGTCACGGGCTCCCAAGAGACCCAGTACTTC. Translating it yields CAISVTGSQETQYF.

For the CDR3, the DNA is TGCGCCAGCAGCCAAGGGCCAGGGATCGGCACTGAAGCTTTCTTT. It translates to CASSQGPGIGTEAFF. The rearrangement joins TRBV4-1 to TRBJ1-1; D possibly corresponds to TRBD1 (5 bases). The V and J ends lost 1 base and 4 bases respectively, with 13 bases between them. This CDR3 has 15 residues. Germline V gene sequence: CDR1 MGHRA, CDR2 YSYEKL.

This clonotype was found a few times. Here the CDR3 DNA reads TGCAGTGCTAGAGAACCCCCGGGACAGGGAGGGACAGATACGCAGTATTTT. Its protein is CSAREPPGQGGTDTQYF. The V and J genes are TRBV20-1 and TRBJ2-3; 9 positions agree with TRBD1. V lost 0 bases, J lost 3 bases, and 10 bases stayed unmatched. Germline CDR1 is DFQATT and CDR2 is SNEGSKA (reference sequence). CDR3 length equals 17 residues.

This clonotype was observed a few times. The CDR3 coding sequence is TGCGCCAGCAGACCGATGGGACAGACTCTTACCGGGGAGCTGTTTTTT. Translation: CASRPMGQTLTGELFF. The chain carries TRBV5-1 and TRBJ2-2, with TRBD1 matching over 7 bases. Per germline, CDR1 SGHRS and CDR2 YFSETQ. This CDR3 contains 16 residues. V gave up 5 bases and J gave up 5 bases; unmatched junction bases: 12.

CDR3 residues: CSVETDSSYEQYF. CDR3 nucleotide sequence: TGCAGCGTTGAGACGGATTCTTCCTACGAGCAGTACTTC. The genes are TRBV29-1 and TRBJ2-7; no definite D call. The CDR3 totals 13 residues. Trimming removed 3 bases at V and 1 base at J, with 10 bases between. The germline V gene has CDR1 SQVTM and CDR2 ANQGSEA.

This clonotype was seen more than once but under ten times. The V call is TRBV20-1, the J call TRBJ1-1; D gene unclear. Looked up from germline, CDR1 is DFQATT and CDR2 is SNEGSKA (reference sequence). Trimming removed 6 bases from V and 1 base from J, with 12 bases in between. The CDR3 length is 13 residues. The CDR3 DNA sequence: TGCAGTGCCCCGGATCGACAGAACACTGAAGCTTTCTTT. Amino acid sequence: CSAPDRQNTEAFF.

This clonotype has just a few counts. The V gene is TRBV5-1, the J gene TRBJ2-3; TRBD2 matches 12 bases. The V gene's germline CDR1 is SGHRS and CDR2 YFSETQ. Trimming removed 4 bases from V and 1 base from J; junction bases left unmatched: 4. This CDR3 region has 16 residues. CDR3 nucleotide sequence: TGCGCCAGCAGCCAACTAGCGGGGGGACGCACAGATACGCAGTATTTT. Residues: CASSQLAGGRTDTQYF.

This clonotype was seen at least ten times. The chain links TRBV9 to TRBJ2-5; D uncertain. Trimming removed 4 bases from V and 1 base from J, with 11 bases in between. Germline values: CDR1 SGDLS, CDR2 YYNGEE. The CDR3 is 14 amino acids. As DNA, the CDR3 is TGTGCCAGCAGCCCTTCCTCTCTCCAAGAGACCCAGTACTTC. It yields the protein CASSPSSLQETQYF. Full variable domain (missing parts from reference TRBV9 and TRBJ2-5): DSGVTQTPKHLITATGQRVTLRCSPRSGDLSVYWYQQSLDQGLQFLIQYYNGEERAKGNILERFSAQQFPDLHSELNLSSLELGDSALYFCASSPSSLQETQYFGPGTRLLVL.

A few counts support this clonotype. The chain employs TRBV27 and TRBJ2-3; 9 bases are shared with TRBD2. Germline V lookup: CDR1 MNHEY, CDR2 SMNVEV (reference sequence). V was pared by 3 bases and J by 2 bases, with 6 bases of the junction left unmatched. The CDR3 has 16 residues. CDR3 region: CASSFTSGFNTDTQYF. For the CDR3, the DNA is TGTGCCAGCAGTTTCACTAGCGGGTTTAACACAGATACGCAGTATTTT.

V and J are TRBV5-1 and TRBJ2-1; 11 positions match TRBD2. Losses at the gene ends were 1 base for V and 3 bases for J; bases not matched to a gene: 9. CDR3 length: 18 residues. The germline V gene has CDR1 SGHRS and CDR2 YFSETQ. CDR3 residues: CASSLLPSGGSNYNEQFF. The CDR3 DNA follows: TGCGCCAGCAGCTTGTTACCTAGCGGGGGGAGCAACTACAATGAGCAGTTCTTC.